This TCR beta chain came from a study of T cells in Graves' hyperthyroidism and ophthalmopathy. Findings of the study overall: Ophthalmopathy was predicted by the model a median of roughly 6.6 months ahead of onset.

The CDR3 has 15 amino acids. The germline gives CDR1 SEHNR, CDR2 FQNEAQ (reference sequence). A remark on this clonotype: Antigen unknown. One end of the junction is discordant with germline, which a read error may explain.

Amplification of TCR beta CDR3 regions used RNA as the template. RT-PCR in the first round (using the HTBI primer set) targeted the TCR CDR3. Using its own MiXCR run on the multiplex PCR reads, TCRdb lists one record per CDR3 protein. The sample has roughly 500,000 distinct CDR3 sequences, about 45% seen once; the top ten hold around 19%. Sequencing was carried out using peripheral blood or thyroid tissue (not recorded which). The chain recombines TRBV7-9 with TRBJ1-3; 10 bases are shared with TRBD1. The TCR originated in an adult woman with Graves' disease, either hyperthyroidism or ophthalmopathy (not recorded which). CDR3 nucleotide sequence: TGTGCCAGCAGCCGGACAGGGGGGACTGGGAACACCATATATTTT. Translated, it gives CASSRTGGTGNTIYF.